These 20 T cell receptor beta chains came from one sample sequenced in a study of shared clonotypes between healthy human individuals. Positive CCR7 selection of CD45RO-negative cells yielded the naive CD8 cells, and terminally differentiated effector memory CD45RA+ cells were excluded. The method was immunoSEQ multiplex PCR; TCRdb's version includes in-frame clones alone and lacks a portion of them. Of approximately 720,000 clones in the sample, 92% were seen once. Sequenced: naive CD8+ T cells sorted from blood. These receptor sequences come from a young man in good health.

The chain carries TRBV5-4 and TRBJ2-1, with 16 bases identical to TRBD2. The CDR3 loop spans 15 amino acids. The trim removed 4 bases at V and 8 bases at J, leaving 3 bases unmatched. Looked up from germline, CDR1 is SGHNT and CDR2 is YYREEE (reference sequence). The CDR3 DNA is TGTGCCAGCAGCCCGGGACTAGCGGGAGGGCATGAGCAGTTCTTC. Its protein product is CASSPGLAGGHEQFF. Combining the CDR3 with reference TRBV5-4 and TRBJ2-1 gives the whole variable domain ETGVTQSPTHLIKTRGQQVTLRCSSQSGHNTVSWYQQALGQGPQFIFQYYREEENGRGNFPPRFSGLQFPNYSSELNVNALELDDSALYLCASSPGLAGGHEQFFGPGTRLTVL.

V usage is TRBV7-9 and J usage is TRBJ2-7, with TRBD1 matching over 10 bases. The CDR3 contains 16 residues. The V gene's germline CDR1 is SEHNR and CDR2 FQNEAQ (reference sequence). V shed 0 bases and J 6 bases; nucleotides not matched to a gene: 8. The CDR3 bases are TGTGCCAGCAGCTTAGCGCCCCGGGGACAGGGGAGCGAGCAGTACTTC. Its protein is CASSLAPRGQGSEQYF.

V and J are TRBV2 and TRBJ1-2; no definite D call. The CDR3 is 16 residues long. The germline CDR1 and CDR2 sequences are SNHLY and FYNNEI. V was cut by 0 bases and J by 3 bases, with 14 bases left in between. The CDR3 spells CASSEAHPSLDYGYTF. CDR3 sequence (DNA): TGTGCCAGCAGTGAAGCGCATCCCAGCCTCGACTATGGCTACACCTTC.

This clone was recorded once. V usage is TRBV9 and J usage is TRBJ1-1, with D possibly matching TRBD1 (6 bases). Deletions cut 5 bases from V and 3 bases from J, with 20 bases between. CDR1 is SGDLS, CDR2 YYNGEE, per germline. This CDR3 is 16 amino acids long. CDR3 nucleotides: TGTGCCAGCAGTCCACTAATCAGGGGTGAGGACACTGAAGCTTTCTTT. Its translation is CASSPLIRGEDTEAFF. Full variable domain (remainder filled in from reference TRBV9 and TRBJ1-1): DSGVTQTPKHLITATGQRVTLRCSPRSGDLSVYWYQQSLDQGLQFLIQYYNGEERAKGNILERFSAQQFPDLHSELNLSSLELGDSALYFCASSPLIRGEDTEAFFGQGTRLTVV.

This chain uses TRBV5-1 with TRBJ2-1, with 9 bases matching TRBD1. V lost 3 bases to trimming and J lost 7 bases; unmatched junction nucleotides: 11. Germline V gene lookup returns CDR1 SGHRS and CDR2 YFSETQ. There are 16 residues in the CDR3. CDR3 region: CASSSGTGKPFNEQFF. In nucleotides, the CDR3 is TGCGCCAGCAGCTCCGGGACAGGGAAACCATTTAATGAGCAGTTCTTC.

This sequence joins TRBV11-2 and TRBJ2-4; 8 bases fit TRBD1. J lost 0 bases, V lost 1 base, and 2 bases had no gene match. CDR3 size: 16 residues. Germline lookup yields CDR1 SGHAT and CDR2 FQNNGV. The DNA for the CDR3 is TGTGCCAGCAGCTTAGGACAGGGGAGAGCCAAAAACATTCAGTACTTC. As protein: CASSLGQGRAKNIQYF.

This chain uses TRBV4-1 with TRBJ1-3; perhaps TRBD1 as D (5 bases). Germline-derived CDR1 and CDR2 are MGHRA and YSYEKL. Trimming left V 4 bases short and J 2 bases short, with 9 bases between. The CDR3 contains 14 residues. The CDR3 loop is CASSRDSPGNTIYF. The CDR3 DNA reads as TGCGCCAGCAGCCGTGACAGCCCTGGAAACACCATATATTTT.

The V call is TRBV15, the J call TRBJ1-5; TRBD1 aligns across 9 bases. V dropped 2 bases and J dropped 3; count of bases not matched to a gene: 8. Germline CDR1 LNHNV, CDR2 YYDKDF (reference sequence). The CDR3 consists of 17 residues. In nucleotides, the CDR3 is TGTGCCACCAGCAGAACCCGGGACAGGGATATCAATCAGCCCCAGCATTTT. Residues: CATSRTRDRDINQPQHF.

The chain employs TRBV19 and TRBJ2-2; D unclear. The CDR3 extends over 12 amino acids. From germline, CDR1 is LNHDA and CDR2 SQIVND (reference sequence). The germline V and J ends were trimmed by 6 bases and 5 bases, with 7 bases remaining between them. CDR3 nucleotide sequence: TGTGCCAGTAGAGTAGTGACCGGGGAGCTGTTTTTT. Protein: CASRVVTGELFF.

The V call is TRBV11-2, the J call TRBJ2-1; 8 nucleotides match TRBD2. Germline V gives CDR1 SGHAT, CDR2 FQNNGV. With 6 bases clipped from V and 2 bases from J, the junction kept 18 bases outside the gene matches. This CDR3 comprises 19 residues. The CDR3 reads CASSSLTSGLPSPYNEQFF. The CDR3 DNA reads as TGTGCCAGCAGTTCCCTCACTAGCGGATTACCTTCCCCCTACAATGAGCAGTTCTTC.

This clone was picked up a small number of times. The same CDR3 is also encoded by other DNA sequences in this sample. V and J are TRBV9 and TRBJ2-1; D is unresolved. This CDR3 spans 11 amino acids. Trimming took 0 bases from V and 6 from J, leaving 1 base between them. CDR1 is SGDLS, CDR2 YYNGEE, per germline. The CDR3 here is CASSVANEQFF. The DNA of the CDR3 is TGTGCCAGCAGCGTAGCCAATGAGCAGTTCTTC.

The chain uses TRBV5-1 and TRBJ2-1; 16 bases agree with TRBD2. V shed 5 bases, J shed 9 bases, and the junction held 5 bases outside the gene matches. The germline CDR1 and CDR2 sequences are SGHRS and YFSETQ. This CDR3 region has 15 residues. Here the CDR3 DNA reads TGCGCCAGCAGTTACGGGACTAGCGGGAGGGGTGAGCAGTTCTTC. Translation gives CASSYGTSGRGEQFF. Together with reference TRBV5-1 and TRBJ2-1, the CDR3 gives the full variable domain: KAGVTQTPRYLIKTRGQQVTLSCSPISGHRSVSWYQQTPGQGLQFLFEYFSETQRNKGNFPGRFSGRQFSNSRSEMNVSTLELGDSALYLCASSYGTSGRGEQFFGPGTRLTVL.

This rearrangement joins TRBV2 to TRBJ2-3; TRBD2 agrees at 12 bases. Trimming cost V 3 bases and J 4 bases; bases outside gene matches: 11. The CDR3 length is 18 residues. In germline, CDR1 is SNHLY, CDR2 FYNNEI. The CDR3 DNA sequence: TGTGCCAGCAGTGATGAGCGGACTAGCGGGATTATGGCAGATACGCAGTATTTT. It encodes CASSDERTSGIMADTQYF. Looking up the rest from reference TRBV2 and TRBJ2-3 gives the full variable domain: EPEVTQTPSHQVTQMGQEVILRCVPISNHLYFYWYRQILGQKVEFLVSFYNNEISEKSEIFDDQFSVERPDGSNFTLKIRSTKLEDSAMYFCASSDERTSGIMADTQYFGPGTRLTVL.

The CDR3 DNA is TGCGCCAGCAGCCAAGGAATGACTAGCGGGAGGGAGAACACCGGGGAGCTGTTTTTT. Its translation is CASSQGMTSGRENTGELFF. The rearrangement joins TRBV4-3 to TRBJ2-2; 14 nucleotides agree with TRBD2. Germline CDR1 is LGHNA and CDR2 is YSLEER. The CDR3 consists of 19 residues. V lost 1 base and J lost 1; bases outside the gene matches: 5.

This rearrangement joins TRBV28 to TRBJ2-3; D perhaps matches TRBD1 (5 bases). This CDR3 contains 14 residues. Germline values: CDR1 MDHEN, CDR2 SYDVKM. Trimming took off 4 bases at V and 3 bases at J, with 11 bases between the two ends. The CDR3 bases are TGTGCCAGCAGTTATCAGGGCGGTACAGATACGCAGTATTTT. Protein product: CASSYQGGTDTQYF.

This chain connects TRBV27 to TRBJ2-7, with 7 bases aligning to TRBD2. The CDR3 is 13 amino acids. Unmatched junction bases numbered 4, after V lost 3 bases and J lost 5 bases. Germline lookup yields CDR1 MNHEY and CDR2 SMNVEV (reference sequence). The CDR3 sequence is CASSFAGVHEQYF. As DNA, the CDR3 is TGTGCCAGCAGTTTCGCGGGAGTTCACGAGCAGTACTTC.

Notes on this clone: Different DNA sequences within this sample yield the same CDR3. The chain uses TRBV7-9 and TRBJ2-1; D is unresolved. This CDR3 spans 11 amino acids. V lost 2 bases and J 8 bases, leaving 4 bases between the germline ends. Germline V lookup: CDR1 SEHNR, CDR2 FQNEAQ (reference sequence). As DNA, the CDR3 is TGTGCCAGCAGCTTATCGGATGAGCAGTTCTTC. This encodes CASSLSDEQFF.

The rearrangement joins TRBV28 to TRBJ1-5; D ambiguous. This CDR3 is 17 amino acids long. CDR1 is MDHEN and CDR2 is SYDVKM in the germline V gene. Trimming cost V 6 bases and J 9 bases, with 27 bases left between them. The CDR3: CASSTLRRAGGGRPQHF. Written as DNA, the CDR3 is TGTGCCAGCAGCACCCTTCGGAGGGCAGGCGGAGGTAGGCCCCAGCATTTT. Using reference TRBV28 and TRBJ1-5 for the parts outside the CDR3, the full variable domain is DVKVTQSSRYLVKRTGEKVFLECVQDMDHENMFWYRQDPGLGLRLIYFSYDVKMKEKGDIPEGYSVSREKKERFSLILESASTNQTSMYLCASSTLRRAGGGRPQHFGDGTRLSIL.

The gene calls are TRBV11-2 and TRBJ2-7; D is unresolved. The germline V gene encodes CDR1 SGHAT and CDR2 FQNNGV. This CDR3 contains 14 residues. V lost 5 bases to trimming and J lost 0 bases, with 11 bases between them. As DNA, the CDR3 is TGTGCCAGCAGCCCCCCCGAGGCCTCCTACGAGCAGTACTTC. Amino acids: CASSPPEASYEQYF.

The rearrangement joins TRBV27 to TRBJ2-1; D not certain. Germline CDR1 is MNHEY and CDR2 is SMNVEV (reference sequence). CDR3 length: 15 amino acids. Trimming removed 8 bases from V and 7 bases from J, with 21 bases in between. CDR3 DNA: TGTGCCAGCCAGACCATCCTAGGCTATGTTAATGAGCAGTTCTTC. Translated, it gives CASQTILGYVNEQFF.